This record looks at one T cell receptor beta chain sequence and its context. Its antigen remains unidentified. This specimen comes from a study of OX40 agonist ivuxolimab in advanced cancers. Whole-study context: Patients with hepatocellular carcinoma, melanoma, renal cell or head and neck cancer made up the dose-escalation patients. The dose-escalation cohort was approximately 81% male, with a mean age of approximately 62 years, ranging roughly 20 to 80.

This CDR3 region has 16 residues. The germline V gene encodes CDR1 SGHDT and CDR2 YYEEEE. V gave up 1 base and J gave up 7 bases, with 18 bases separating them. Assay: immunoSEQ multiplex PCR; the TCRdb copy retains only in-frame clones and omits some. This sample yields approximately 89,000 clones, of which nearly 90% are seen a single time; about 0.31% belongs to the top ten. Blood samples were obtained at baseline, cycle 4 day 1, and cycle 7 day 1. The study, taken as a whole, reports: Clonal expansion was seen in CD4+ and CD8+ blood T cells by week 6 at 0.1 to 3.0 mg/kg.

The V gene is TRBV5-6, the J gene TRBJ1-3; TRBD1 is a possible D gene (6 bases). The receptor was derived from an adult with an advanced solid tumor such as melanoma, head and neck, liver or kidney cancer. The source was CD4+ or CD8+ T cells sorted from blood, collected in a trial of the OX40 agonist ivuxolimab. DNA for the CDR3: TGTGCCAGCAGCTTGTATGGACAGTCGAGTATTAACACCATATATTTT. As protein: CASSLYGQSSINTIYF.